This T cell receptor beta chain was retrieved from a study of B cell selection in AIRE deficiency (dated by TCRdb to between 2018 and 2020). In terms of the full investigation: A comparison of TCRbeta repertoires of sorted blood CD4+ conventional T cells and regulatory T cells was made between AIRE-deficient patients and healthy controls. The TCR-sequenced cohort comprised roughly 5 AIRE-deficient APECED patients and roughly 5 healthy control donors.

For sorting, regulatory T cells were defined as CD4+CD25hiCD127low/negative cells. Control samples came from healthy donors unrelated to the patients. Tconv and Treg cells for TCRbeta sequencing were sorted on a FACSAria flow cytometer. Sorted cells were collected in 5-ml round-bottom polystyrene tubes, and dry cell pellets were stored frozen at -80 degrees C prior to sequencing. The immunoSEQ platform was used to sequence the TCRbeta chains. The source study handled its data this way. Pooled Treg repertoires yielded about 5.65x10^4 distinct TCRbeta sequences from patients and more than 9.5x10^4 from healthy donors. Treg TCRbeta sequences found in two or more individuals were defined as public, and these public Treg TCRbeta sequences were then searched for in Tconv repertoires. To test for differences between groups, Mann-Whitney U tests with Bonferroni-Dunn correction were run in GraphPad Prism 7.03. Imported from immuneACCESS, the table was reduced by TCRdb to in-frame sequences with V and J called. These copies leave out some clones; in studies compared against another copy, an unresolved V gene accounts for under half, and the cause of the remainder is not known. V and J calls and clone size are those listed in that table; D and trimming were worked out from the DNA. The sample table lists over 20,000 clones, around 90% of them with a count of one. The ten biggest clones cover approximately 1.5% of the sample.

The research as a whole found: Sequencing covered only TCRbeta chains, and 36.6% of shared healthy-donor Treg sequences were also present in healthy Tconv, possibly due to differing TCRalpha chains. Tconv and Treg cells from AIRE-deficient patients showed TCRBV gene usage, CDR3 length and TCR diversity similar to those of healthy donors. Among approximately 4,000 shared Treg TCRbeta sequences, about 30% were found to be shared only among healthy donors and 9% to 9.5% only among patients, suggesting that Treg selection is less efficient in the absence of AIRE. About 28% of the Treg TCRbeta sequences shared among healthy donors turned up in patient Tconv cells, suggesting that Treg-biased clones are diverted into the Tconv compartment. Shorter CDR3s were found in shared Treg sequences, reflecting a bias toward rearrangements containing few non-templated nucleotide insertions.

On this clone itself: What antigen it recognizes has not been identified. Qualities for individual bases were not recorded, and no much larger clone is one base off.

The receptor was isolated from a human donor in good health. Material for sequencing was CD4+CD25+ Tregs sorted from PBMCs.

The DNA sequence reads TGTGCCAGTAGGAAATTCAGGGAAGACAGTTTCAATCAGCCCCAGCATTTT. Its protein is CASRKFREDSFNQPQHF. Recombination linked TRBV19 to TRBJ1-5, with TRBD1 as a weak D call on 5 bases. The germline V gene (reference sequence) provides CDR1 LNHDA and CDR2 SQIVND. Spanning cysteine to phenylalanine, the CDR3 consists of 17 amino acids. Solely the CDR3 DNA is kept, with 51 bases framed from the first base. V is clipped by 6 bases and J by 3 bases, and the sequence between their germline boundaries is 21 bases long.